This T cell receptor (beta chain) was recorded in a study of blood T cell repertoires in COVID-19. Germline CDR1 MNHEY, CDR2 SMNVEV (reference sequence). V lost 2 bases, J lost 6 bases, and 5 bases stayed unmatched. This CDR3 is 14 amino acids long. Using immunoSEQ multiplex PCR, the repertoire was profiled, and TCRdb retains in-frame clones only, with some absent. Of 350,000 to 400,000 clones listed, roughly 90% are singletons. Source material: peripheral blood. This rearrangement joins TRBV27 to TRBJ2-7, with 9 nucleotides matching TRBD1. This receptor was identified in a man aged 18 to 35 with active or convalescent COVID-19. The CDR3 loop reads CASSLGTGWSEQYF. CDR3 coding DNA: TGTGCCAGCAGTTTAGGGACAGGGTGGTCCGAGCAGTACTTC.